One and the same sample provided the 15 T cell receptor beta chains below, sequenced in a study of OX40 agonist ivuxolimab in advanced cancers. Here immunoSEQ multiplex PCR was the method, and the copy in TCRdb shows in-frame clones only, minus some. The profile covers about 110,000 clones, with about 91% appearing a single time and about 0.67% taken by the ten largest. The specimen was CD4+ or CD8+ T cells sorted from blood, collected in a trial of the OX40 agonist ivuxolimab. These receptor sequences come from an adult with an advanced solid tumor such as melanoma, head and neck, liver or kidney cancer.

This chain links TRBV30 with TRBJ1-5; 7 nucleotides line up with TRBD1. The CDR3 consists of 13 residues. V shed 3 bases, J shed 6 bases, and the junction held 5 bases outside the gene matches. Per germline, CDR1 GTSNPN and CDR2 SVGIG (reference sequence). For the CDR3, the DNA is TGTGCCTGGAGCCTTACAGGGGCTCAGCCCCAGCATTTT. Residues: CAWSLTGAQPQHF.

The chain combines TRBV6-1 with TRBJ2-7; 9 bases align to TRBD2. J lost 3 bases, V lost 6 bases, and 6 bases had no gene match. CDR3 length equals 14 residues. Germline V gene lookup returns CDR1 MNHNS and CDR2 SASEGT. CDR3 sequence reads: CASSRSGSNYEQYF. In DNA form, the CDR3 reads TGTGCCAGCAGCCGTAGCGGGAGTAACTACGAGCAGTACTTC.

The CDR3 protein is CASSPLGTSGPTDTQYF. DNA of the CDR3: TGTGCCAGCTCACCACTCGGTACTAGCGGTCCCACAGATACGCAGTATTTT. The chain links TRBV18 to TRBJ2-3; 8 bases fit TRBD2. The J segment lost 2 bases and the V segment lost 1 base, leaving 8 bases of the junction unmatched. CDR3 length: 17 residues. Germline V gives CDR1 KGHSH, CDR2 LQKENI.

The chain employs TRBV19 and TRBJ2-1; 8 bases fit TRBD2. The CDR3 loop spans 15 amino acids. Germline loops: CDR1 LNHDA, CDR2 SQIVND (reference sequence). Trimming at V came to 5 bases and at J to 5 bases, leaving 8 bases not matched to a gene. CDR3: CASSLLAGPHNEQFF. The CDR3 DNA follows: TGTGCCAGTAGTCTCTTAGCGGGGCCTCACAATGAGCAGTTCTTC.

The chain carries TRBV4-2 and TRBJ1-4; possibly TRBD1 for D (5 bases). The germline gives CDR1 LGHNA, CDR2 YNFKEQ. V gave up 6 bases and J gave up 4 bases, with 15 bases separating them. The CDR3 is made up of 15 amino acids. The CDR3 region has the DNA TGTGCCAGCAGTCCACCGGGACGGGATAATGAAAAACTGTTTTTT. As protein: CASSPPGRDNEKLFF.

The chain links TRBV15 to TRBJ2-6; D tentatively reads TRBD1 or TRBD2 (5 bases each). Germline-derived CDR1 and CDR2 are LNHNV and YYDKDF (reference sequence). Trimming removed 5 bases from V and 4 bases from J, with 12 bases in between. CDR3 length: 15 amino acids. The CDR3 coding sequence is TGTGCCACCAGCCCAGGGACGTCCGGGGCCAACGTCCTGACTTTC. Its protein is CATSPGTSGANVLTF.

The chain employs TRBV6-5 and TRBJ1-2; D remains unclear. The V gene lost 5 bases and the J gene lost 1 base, with 5 bases spanning the gap. The CDR3 has 12 amino acids. Germline V gene sequence: CDR1 MNHEY, CDR2 SVGAGI. The CDR3 loop is CASSPNNYGYTF. CDR3 coding DNA: TGTGCCAGCAGTCCCAATAACTATGGCTACACCTTC.

The chain is built from TRBV5-6 and TRBJ2-1, with a weak D call TRBD1 (6 bases). The CDR3 extends over 14 amino acids. Germline V gives CDR1 SGHDT, CDR2 YYEEEE. V lost 9 bases to trimming and J lost 6 bases, with 19 bases between them. In nucleotides, the CDR3 is TGTGCCACCAAGTCAGGGACACCGGGCAATGAGCAGTTCTTC. Translated, it gives CATKSGTPGNEQFF.

This clone was observed a handful of times. The chain carries TRBV9 and TRBJ2-2; D is undetermined. CDR3 length equals 15 residues. Trimming removed 0 bases at V and 0 bases at J, with 6 bases between. CDR1 is SGDLS and CDR2 is YYNGEE in the germline V gene. As DNA, the CDR3 is TGTGCCAGCAGCGTAGGAGGAGCGAACACCGGGGAGCTGTTTTTT. The encoded protein is CASSVGGANTGELFF.

The rearrangement links TRBV6-5 to TRBJ1-1, with D possibly matching TRBD1 (6 bases). CDR3 size: 15 residues. Germline CDR1 and CDR2: MNHEY and SVGAGI. V lost 6 bases to trimming and J lost 6 bases, with 20 bases between them. In nucleotides, the CDR3 is TGTGCCAGCAGGCCAGCGAACAGGGTAAACGCTGAAGCTTTCTTT. Translated, it gives CASRPANRVNAEAFF.

V gene TRBV19 combines with J gene TRBJ1-4; no clear D gene. This CDR3 comprises 12 residues. Germline assignment: CDR1 LNHDA and CDR2 SQIVND (reference sequence). Trimming removed 2 bases at V and 8 bases at J, with 6 bases between. CDR3 sequence (DNA): TGTGCCAGTAGTATAAGAAAGGAAAAACTGTTTTTT. It yields the protein CASSIRKEKLFF.

J is TRBJ1-2 and V is TRBV5-4; possible D gene TRBD1, 5 bases. V was clipped by 0 bases and J by 7 bases, with 10 bases between them. Looked up from germline, CDR1 is SGHNT and CDR2 is YYREEE (reference sequence). The CDR3 has 13 residues. The CDR3 DNA reads TGTGCCAGCAGCTTGGCCAGGGTGGGTGGCTACACCTTC. Its translation: CASSLARVGGYTF.

V usage is TRBV19 and J usage is TRBJ2-1; 13 bases match TRBD2. Trimming took 9 bases from V and 9 from J; bases not matched to a gene: 8. The germline V gene has CDR1 LNHDA and CDR2 SQIVND (reference sequence). The CDR3 loop spans 14 amino acids. The CDR3 protein is CASSTSGGSGEQFF. In DNA form, the CDR3 reads TGTGCCAGCTCGACTAGCGGGGGGTCGGGTGAGCAGTTCTTC.

The chain is built from TRBV6-4 and TRBJ1-1; TRBD1 matches 7 bases. This CDR3 has 15 amino acids. Germline CDR1 and CDR2: MRHNA and SNTAGT. The V segment lost 4 bases and the J segment 1 base; nucleotides outside the gene matches: 6. DNA of the CDR3: TGTGCCAGCAGTGCGACCGGGACAGCGAACACTGAAGCTTTCTTT. It translates to CASSATGTANTEAFF.

The CDR3 region is CASSVDLVADTQYF. In DNA, the CDR3 is TGTGCCAGCAGCGTAGATCTAGTCGCAGATACGCAGTATTTT. This chain joins TRBV9 and TRBJ2-3; D unclear. V shed 0 bases and J shed 4 bases, with 9 bases lying between them. This CDR3 has 14 residues. CDR1 is SGDLS and CDR2 is YYNGEE in the germline V gene.